The sequence of this T cell receptor beta chain was determined in a study of T cell responses to AZD1222 COVID-19 vaccine. Trimming at V came to 3 bases and at J to 5 bases, leaving 9 bases not matched to a gene. Germline CDR1 reads DFQATT; CDR2 reads SNEGSKA (reference sequence). The CDR3 is 14 amino acids. In regard to this clone: Its antigen is still unknown.

Assay: immunoSEQ multiplex PCR; the TCRdb copy retains only in-frame clones and omits some. This sample yields approximately 120,000 clones, of which roughly 90% are seen a single time; roughly 5.2% belongs to the top ten. Study outcomes and limitations: Unmutated regions of variants are reportedly targeted by nearly half of spike-specific TCRs. Vaccine-associated CD4 TCRs ranged over spike, dominating at 160-218 and 743-854.

The chain uses TRBV20-1 and TRBJ2-5; TRBD2 aligns across 7 bases. The sequences come from peripheral blood, collected on day 0 of AZD1222 vaccination. The sequence was obtained from an adult in good health. CDR3 residues: CSASLTGGDETQYF. The CDR3 region has the DNA TGCAGTGCTAGTCTAACGGGAGGCGATGAGACCCAGTACTTC.